The 24 T cell receptor beta chains listed next were all sequenced from one sample in a study of early stage breast cancer tumors. TCRdb's copy holds only in-frame clones and misses some; the assay was immunoSEQ multiplex PCR. The data show under 45,000 clones, about 78% seen once. Material for sequencing was blood. These receptors all come from a person aged 45 to 59 with breast cancer.

In DNA, the CDR3 is TGCGCCAGCAGCCAAGAGGAAAGCGGACCCTACGAGCAGTACTTC. Translation: CASSQEESGPYEQYF. The chain has TRBV4-1 and TRBJ2-7; a weak D match, TRBD2 (5 bases). Germline assignment: CDR1 MGHRA and CDR2 YSYEKL. The CDR3 length is 15 residues. With 0 bases removed from V and 2 bases from J, the gap between germline ends came to 11 bases.

This chain joins TRBV5-1 and TRBJ2-7; 14 bases are shared with TRBD2. The V segment lost 4 bases and the J segment 1 base; nucleotides outside the gene matches: 13. The CDR3 has 19 residues. Per germline, CDR1 SGHRS and CDR2 YFSETQ. Here the CDR3 reads CASSRGTTSGREMSYEQYF. The DNA of the CDR3 is TGCGCCAGCAGCCGCGGAACGACTAGCGGGAGGGAGATGTCCTACGAGCAGTACTTC.

This chain joins TRBV2 and TRBJ2-2; tentative D call: TRBD2 (6 bases). The CDR3 is 15 residues long. Between the trimmed V and J ends, which lost 6 bases and 0 bases, there was a span of 11 bases. Germline lookup yields CDR1 SNHLY and CDR2 FYNNEI. The CDR3 region is CASRWGGTNTGELFF. The CDR3 nucleotides read TGTGCCAGCAGGTGGGGCGGGACGAACACCGGGGAGCTGTTTTTT.

This clone is categorized as medium-sized. The chain couples TRBV19 to TRBJ2-2, with D possibly being TRBD1 (6 bases). CDR1 and CDR2 (germline): LNHDA, SQIVND (reference sequence). The CDR3 consists of 15 residues. The V and J ends lost 7 bases and 5 bases respectively, with 17 bases between them. The CDR3 region is CASNGGRGITGELFF. The CDR3 DNA reads as TGTGCCAGTAACGGCGGCAGGGGAATAACCGGGGAGCTGTTTTTT.

The V call is TRBV5-4, the J call TRBJ2-7; D possibly corresponds to TRBD1 (6 bases). Germline V CDR1 and CDR2: SGHNT, YYREEE (reference sequence). Trimming pared 0 bases from V and 2 bases from J, leaving 9 bases between. The CDR3 is 14 residues long. Here the CDR3 reads CASSLGTVPYEQYF. CDR3 in DNA: TGTGCCAGCAGCTTGGGGACAGTGCCCTACGAGCAGTACTTC.

V is TRBV18 and J is TRBJ2-5, with TRBD1 matching over 10 bases. Germline trimming cut 6 bases from V and 5 bases from J; bases unmatched to any gene: 6. The germline V gene has CDR1 KGHSH and CDR2 LQKENI. This CDR3 is built from 14 residues. The CDR3 region has the DNA TGTGCCAGCTCCGGGACAGGGGAGGCGGAGACCCAGTACTTC. Its protein product is CASSGTGEAETQYF.

The V and J genes are TRBV6-1 and TRBJ1-5, with 9 bases matching TRBD1. The CDR3 has 16 residues. Germline CDR1 and CDR2: MNHNS and SASEGT. V trimming: 3 bases; J trimming: 1 base; junction bases outside the gene matches: 4. The CDR3 region is CASSETGGWSNQPQHF. CDR3 sequence (DNA): TGTGCCAGCAGTGAGACAGGGGGATGGAGCAATCAGCCCCAGCATTTT.

The gene calls are TRBV29-1 and TRBJ1-1, with TRBD1 matching over 8 bases. The ends lost 3 bases at V and 5 bases at J; junction bases unmatched: 14. The CDR3 loop spans 16 amino acids. Germline CDR1 and CDR2: SQVTM and ANQGSEA. This CDR3 is CSVEGGLGRGRTEAFF. In nucleotides, the CDR3 is TGCAGCGTTGAGGGGGGTTTGGGCAGGGGGCGAACTGAAGCTTTCTTT.

V is TRBV19 and J is TRBJ2-7, with D possibly TRBD1 on 6 matching bases. The germline CDR1 and CDR2 sequences are LNHDA and SQIVND (reference sequence). The CDR3 contains 14 residues. The V end lost 5 bases, the J end lost 4 bases, and 15 bases lay between the germline ends. The CDR3 DNA is TGTGCCAGTAGTCAGAGTCAGGGGATTTACGAGCAGTACTTC. This translates into CASSQSQGIYEQYF.

The sample holds one count of this clone. The V gene is TRBV5-1, the J gene TRBJ1-1; 10 nucleotides agree with TRBD1. Losses at the gene ends were 4 bases for V and 1 base for J; bases not matched to a gene: 7. Germline lookup yields CDR1 SGHRS and CDR2 YFSETQ. The CDR3 runs 16 residues. Here the CDR3 DNA reads TGCGCCAGCAGCGGGACAGGGGTGCCCTCGAACACTGAAGCTTTCTTT. Its protein product is CASSGTGVPSNTEAFF.

This chain joins TRBV4-2 and TRBJ2-3, with TRBD2 matching 11 bases. Germline assignment: CDR1 LGHNA and CDR2 YNFKEQ. The length of the CDR3 is 15 residues. V lost 5 bases, J lost 0 bases, and 1 base stayed unmatched. CDR3 in DNA: TGTGCCAGCAGCTCTAGCGGGGGGAGCACAGATACGCAGTATTTT. The encoded protein is CASSSSGGSTDTQYF.

CDR3 protein: CASSQGGDEQYF. CDR3 DNA sequence: TGTGCCAGCAGCCAAGGCGGGGACGAGCAGTACTTC. The chain links TRBV7-6 to TRBJ2-7; a possible D gene is TRBD2 (6 bases). The V and J ends lost 5 bases and 5 bases respectively, with 10 bases between them. There are 12 residues in the CDR3. CDR1 is SGHVS and CDR2 is FNYEAQ in the germline V gene.

This chain joins TRBV7-2 and TRBJ2-1; D not resolved. Per germline, CDR1 SGHTA and CDR2 FQGNSA. The CDR3 totals 17 residues. Trimming stripped 3 bases from V and 4 bases from J, with 19 bases between. The CDR3 DNA reads as TGTGCCAGCAGCTTCCGGAGCCGGGTTTCACCTTACAATGAGCAGTTCTTC. Residues: CASSFRSRVSPYNEQFF.

This sequence joins TRBV7-8 and TRBJ1-2; possibly TRBD1 for D (5 bases). Deletions cut 2 bases from V and 2 bases from J, with 6 bases between. Germline CDR1 and CDR2: SGHVS and FQNEAQ. There are 13 residues in the CDR3. The CDR3 loop reads CASSLRQNYGYTF. The CDR3 DNA is TGTGCCAGCAGCTTACGACAGAACTATGGCTACACCTTC.

There are a few counts of this clone. The chain links TRBV5-1 to TRBJ1-4; D call uncertain. CDR1 is SGHRS, CDR2 YFSETQ, per germline. V was pared by 0 bases and J by 5 bases, with 11 bases between. This CDR3 comprises 15 residues. Here the CDR3 DNA reads TGCGCCAGCAGCTTGGAAACGGGTTACAATGAAAAACTGTTTTTT. It yields the protein CASSLETGYNEKLFF.

This clone was recorded a few times. The chain couples TRBV4-2 to TRBJ2-1; tentatively, D is TRBD1 (6 bases). With 1 base removed from V and 7 bases from J, the gap between germline ends came to 11 bases. The CDR3 has 14 residues. Germline CDR1 is LGHNA and CDR2 is YNFKEQ. This chain's CDR3 is CASSQGGPTNEQFF. DNA for the CDR3: TGTGCCAGCAGCCAAGGGGGGCCAACAAATGAGCAGTTCTTC.

This clone was observed a single time. The genes are TRBV5-1 and TRBJ2-5; 9 bases are a match to TRBD2. Germline loops: CDR1 SGHRS, CDR2 YFSETQ. V was clipped by 4 bases and J by 5 bases; unmatched bases: 9. The CDR3 is 15 residues long. For the CDR3, the DNA is TGCGCCAGCAGCAAAGAAGGACTAGCGTGGGAGACCCAGTACTTC. Translated, it gives CASSKEGLAWETQYF.

The rearrangement links TRBV19 to TRBJ1-1; D perhaps matches TRBD1 (5 bases). The CDR3 contains 14 residues. V was clipped by 4 bases and J by 4 bases, with 13 bases between them. Germline lookup yields CDR1 LNHDA and CDR2 SQIVND (reference sequence). CDR3 sequence (DNA): TGTGCCAGTAGTACTTGGGGGGGTCGCACTGAAGCTTTCTTT. Protein: CASSTWGGRTEAFF. Together with reference TRBV19 and TRBJ1-1, the CDR3 gives the full variable domain: DGGITQSPKYLFRKEGQNVTLSCEQNLNHDAMYWYRQDPGQGLRLIYYSQIVNDFQKGDIAEGYSVSREKKESFPLTVTSAQKNPTAFYLCASSTWGGRTEAFFGQGTRLTVV.

The chain carries TRBV7-9 and TRBJ2-3; TRBD2 is a possible D gene (5 bases). The CDR3 is 17 residues long. V was pared by 4 bases and J by 0 bases, with 17 bases between. Germline V CDR1 and CDR2: SEHNR, FQNEAQ (reference sequence). CDR3 sequence: CASSSLLLGLSTDTQYF. In nucleotides, the CDR3 is TGTGCCAGCAGCTCCCTCTTACTCGGACTGAGCACAGATACGCAGTATTTT.

This sequence joins TRBV6-6 and TRBJ2-7; perhaps TRBD2 as D (6 bases). V was cut by 6 bases and J by 8 bases, with 26 bases left in between. CDR3 length equals 16 residues. The germline gives CDR1 MNHNY, CDR2 SVGAGI (reference sequence). CDR3 residues: CASRDPGTAAVIQQYF. In nucleotides, the CDR3 is TGTGCCAGCAGAGACCCGGGGACTGCCGCTGTTATCCAGCAGTACTTC.

This chain uses TRBV21-1 with TRBJ2-2; TRBD2, the table's D call, lacks a check against the DNA. TRBV21-1 is reported as a pseudogene. This CDR3 region has 16 residues. The chain's CDR3 is CASSELVLPNTGELFF. The CDR3 bases are TGTGCCAGCAGCGAACTAGTCCTTCCGAACACCGGGGAGCTGTTTTTT.

This clone was detected once. V and J are TRBV4-2 and TRBJ2-2; 8 bases align to TRBD2. CDR1 is LGHNA, CDR2 YNFKEQ, per germline. The J segment lost 1 base and the V segment lost 0 bases, leaving 4 bases of the junction unmatched. This CDR3 region has 17 residues. CDR3 protein: CASSQETAGGNTGELFF. CDR3 sequence (DNA): TGTGCCAGCAGCCAAGAGACCGCGGGAGGGAACACCGGGGAGCTGTTTTTT.

The rearrangement joins TRBV6-6 to TRBJ2-3; possibly TRBD2 for D (5 bases). The germline V gene encodes CDR1 MNHNY and CDR2 SVGAGI (reference sequence). The CDR3 runs to 14 residues. CDR3 nucleotide sequence: TGTGCGTATGCGTCAGCGGATTCCACAGATACGCAGTATTTT. Residues: CAYASADSTDTQYF.

V usage is TRBV6-1 and J usage is TRBJ1-3; no definite D call. The CDR3 consists of 14 residues. The germline V and J ends were trimmed by 6 bases and 2 bases, with 11 bases remaining between them. Germline lookup yields CDR1 MNHNS and CDR2 SASEGT. CDR3 amino acids: CASRGDIAGNTIYF. The CDR3 bases are TGTGCCAGCAGGGGCGACATCGCTGGAAACACCATATATTTT.